The present T cell receptor (beta chain) was sequenced within a study of cytomegalovirus exposure and HLA in healthy donors. Study-wide results and limits: High specificity and sensitivity for cytomegalovirus status were reported for the classifier.

Concerning this clone itself: The antigen is undetermined.

The length of the CDR3 is 14 residues. Germline V gene data show CDR1 as SGHTA and CDR2 as FQGNSA. Trimming took 5 bases from V and 7 from J; bases not matched to a gene: 11. Researchers ran the PCR with 60 Vbeta and 13 Jbeta primers. Produced via immunoSEQ multiplex PCR; TCRdb's table is partial and in-frame only. The sample has under 130,000 clones, roughly 80% seen once. The sequencing sample was made of PBMCs. The chain is built from TRBV7-2 and TRBJ2-7; 7 nucleotides agree with TRBD2. The sequence was collected from a woman in her forties in good health and CMV-seropositive. The CDR3, as DNA: TGTGCCAGCAGCCGGGACTATAGCCTTAAAGAGCAGTACTTC. It is translated as CASSRDYSLKEQYF.